The 7 T cell receptor beta chains reported below all come from one sample, sequenced in a study of blood T cell repertoires in COVID-19. This table comes from immunoSEQ multiplex PCR, and its TCRdb copy is limited to in-frame clones, with some not included. Of around 230,000 clones in the sample, over 65% are singletons; the top ten hold under 3%. The sample was peripheral blood. The source is a woman in her 70s with active or convalescent COVID-19.

The J gene is TRBJ1-3, the V gene TRBV7-9; 9 bases are shared with TRBD1. Germline loops: CDR1 SEHNR, CDR2 FQNEAQ (reference sequence). The CDR3 loop spans 15 amino acids. J gave up 3 bases and V 5 bases, and 5 bases lay outside the gene matches. The CDR3 loop is CASSPGQGLGNTIYF. CDR3 nucleotide sequence: TGTGCCAGCAGCCCGGGACAGGGCCTTGGAAACACCATATATTTT.

This chain links TRBV9 with TRBJ1-1; D is unclear. Germline V gene lookup returns CDR1 SGDLS and CDR2 YYNGEE. The CDR3 loop spans 12 amino acids. V lost 4 bases and J 10 bases, leaving 14 bases between the germline ends. CDR3 in DNA: TGTGCCAGCAGCCGAGCGGGCATGGCAGCTTTCTTT. Translated: CASSRAGMAAFF.

The chain is built from TRBV27 and TRBJ1-2; maybe TRBD1 (6 bases). The CDR3 extends over 14 amino acids. Trimming took off 3 bases at V and 7 bases at J, with 15 bases between the two ends. Germline CDR1 reads MNHEY; CDR2 reads SMNVEV (reference sequence). CDR3 DNA: TGTGCCAGCAGTTTCCGGGACATGAGAGGTGGCTACACCTTC. This encodes CASSFRDMRGGYTF.

The rearrangement links TRBV7-2 to TRBJ2-3; weak D call: TRBD2 (6 bases). The germline V gene has CDR1 SGHTA and CDR2 FQGNSA. With 4 bases removed from V and 7 bases from J, the gap between germline ends came to 18 bases. The CDR3 covers 15 residues. The CDR3 DNA is TGTGCCAGCAGCTCCATAGCGGATTTGGGAAATACGCAGTATTTT. Translating it yields CASSSIADLGNTQYF.

The rearrangement links TRBV27 to TRBJ1-6, with D unresolved. V dropped 6 bases and J dropped 0 bases, with 6 bases sitting between them. The V gene's germline CDR1 is MNHEY and CDR2 SMNVEV (reference sequence). This CDR3 has 14 residues. CDR3 protein: CASSPGSYNSPLHF. CDR3 bases: TGTGCCAGCAGCCCGGGCTCCTATAATTCACCCCTCCACTTT.

V usage is TRBV3-1 (or the pseudogene TRBV3-2) and J usage is TRBJ2-3, with D tentatively TRBD2 (6 bases). Germline V gene data show CDR1 as LGHDT and CDR2 as YNNKEL (reference sequence). The V end lost 1 base, the J end lost 9 bases, and 17 bases lay between the germline ends. This CDR3 has 15 residues. In nucleotides, the CDR3 is TGTGCCAGCAGCCAAGGGGCGGGGTCAGGGTCGACGCAGTATTTT. Protein: CASSQGAGSGSTQYF.

CDR3 nucleotide sequence: TGTGCCAGCAGCATAGGGGGCAACACTGAAGCTTTCTTT. Translated: CASSIGGNTEAFF. V gene TRBV11-3 combines with J gene TRBJ1-1; TRBD1 matches at 7 bases. There are 13 residues in the CDR3. V dropped 5 bases and J dropped 2; count of bases not matched to a gene: 2. CDR1 is SGHNT, CDR2 YENEEA, per germline.